The T cell receptor beta chain described here comes from a study of cytomegalovirus exposure and HLA in healthy donors. The primer mix had 60 Vbeta and 13 Jbeta primers. Repertoires were generated with immunoSEQ multiplex PCR, while TCRdb's copy carries only in-frame clones and drops some. The table lists under 200,000 clones, roughly 85% of them singletons. Germline V gene data show CDR1 as MNHNS and CDR2 as SASEGT. Trimming removed 5 bases from V and 0 bases from J, with 10 bases in between. The CDR3 sequence is 14 residues long. The J gene is TRBJ2-5, the V gene TRBV6-1; D is possibly TRBD2 (5 bases). Material for sequencing was PBMCs. This clonotype was sampled from a woman aged 25-40 years in good health and CMV-seropositive. DNA of the CDR3: TGTGCCAGCAGTTGGCAGACTAACCAAGAGACCCAGTACTTC. Translating it yields CASSWQTNQETQYF.